The rows below give T cell receptor beta chains drawn from one sample of a study of graft-versus-host responses after intestinal transplantation. Profiling relied on immunoSEQ multiplex PCR, and the TCRdb table lists in-frame clones only, not all of them. The sample includes over a thousand clones, approximately 87% of them seen just once. The sequencing used PBMCs, collected about 35 days after intestinal transplant. Receptor source: a human patient who received an intestinal transplant, so some T cells may come from the graft donor. CDR3s include the opening cysteine and the closing phenylalanine or tryptophan. A D gene is named only where the DNA matches it firmly. Some rows have no size entry. The others give once, few or many, or a class for an expanded clone.

TRBJ2-2	TRBV6-9	NA	NA	CASSYMGFISGELFF	TGTGCCAGCAGTTACATGGGTTTTATCTCCGGGGAGCTGTTTTTT
TRBJ2-7	TRBV7-3	NA	once	CASSPGRNYEQYF	TGTGCCAGCAGCCCCGGACGGAACTACGAGCAGTACTTC
TRBJ1-1	TRBV4-1	NA	NA	CASSLSEGANTEAFF	TGCGCCAGCAGCCTAAGCGAGGGCGCCAACACTGAAGCTTTCTTT
TRBJ2-3	TRBV4-1	NA	NA	CASDDLKDTQYF	TGCGCCAGCGACGACCTCAAAGATACGCAGTATTTT
TRBJ2-7	TRBV5-1	TRBD1	NA	CASHSGQGLYEQYF	TGCGCCAGCCACTCGGGACAGGGGCTCTACGAGCAGTACTTC
TRBJ2-7	TRBV4-1	NA	NA	CARGPGETYEQYF	TGCGCCAGGGGGCCCGGGGAAACCTACGAGCAGTACTTC
TRBJ2-6	TRBV8-2	NA	NA	CGIINMITQSRANVLTF	TGTGGCATTATCAACATGATAACACAAAGTCGGGCCAACGTCCTGACTTTC
TRBJ2-4	TRBV6-8	NA	NA	CASSYSRGNIQYF	TGTGCCAGCAGTTACTCGAGGGGAAACATTCAGTACTTC
TRBJ2-5	TRBV6-4	TRBD2	NA	CASSEVAGEGETQYF	TGTGCCAGCAGTGAAGTAGCGGGAGAGGGAGAGACCCAGTACTTC
TRBJ2-7	TRBV6-5	NA	few	CASSPVFYYEQYF	TGTGCCAGCAGTCCAGTATTCTACTACGAGCAGTACTTC
TRBJ2-7	TRBV4-1	TRBD1	NA	CASSQETGGSYEQYF	TGTGCCAGCAGCCAAGAGACAGGGGGCTCCTACGAGCAGTACTTC
TRBJ2-1	TRBV5-5	NA	NA	CASSLNENNEQFF	TGTGCCAGCAGCTTGAACGAGAACAATGAGCAGTTCTTC
TRBJ1-2	TRBV5-8	NA	NA	CASSYGTNNYGYTF	TGTGCCAGCAGCTACGGGACAAACAACTATGGCTACACCTTC
TRBJ2-7	TRBV4-3	NA	NA	CARGPGETYEQYF	TGCGCCAGGGGGCCCGGGGAAACCTACGAGCAGTACTTC
TRBJ2-2	TRBV6-1	NA	NA	CASSEAGTGELFF	TGTGCCAGCAGTGAAGCGGGCACCGGGGAGCTGTTTTTT
TRBJ1-5	TRBV4-2	NA	NA	CASSQDSRDRSNQPQHF	TGTGCCAGCAGCCAGGACTCGCGGGACCGTAGCAATCAGCCCCAGCATTTT
TRBJ2-2	TRBV5-1	TRBD2	few	CASSSFGVSGTGELFF	TGCGCCAGCAGCAGTTTTGGGGTTAGCGGGACCGGGGAGCTGTTTTTT
TRBJ2-5	TRBV11-3	NA	NA	CASSRTGMMETQYF	TGTGCCAGCAGCCGAACAGGGATGATGGAGACCCAGTACTTC
TRBJ1-1	TRBV4-1	NA	NA	CASSLSEGVNTEAFF	TGCGCCAGCAGCCTAAGCGAGGGCGTCAACACTGAAGCTTTCTTT
TRBJ2-3	TRBV6-6	TRBD1	NA	CASSLGQGVTDTQYF	TGTGCCAGCAGTTTGGGACAGGGCGTCACAGATACGCAGTATTTT
TRBJ2-5	TRBV12-2	NA	NA	CASRPGLASQETQYF	TGTGCAAGTCGCCCGGGACTAGCGTCGCAAGAGACCCAGTACTTC
TRBJ2-4	TRBV28	NA	NA	CASTGRGRGGVAKNIQYF	TGTGCCAGCACCGGGAGGGGCAGGGGGGGGGTAGCCAAAAACATTCAGTACTTC
TRBJ1-3	TRBV6-1	TRBD1	once	CASIRTGGSGNTIYF	TGTGCCAGCATCAGGACAGGGGGCTCTGGAAACACCATATATTTT
TRBJ1-1	TRBV19	NA	NA	CASSRRQSLNTEAFF	TGTGCCAGTAGTAGGCGACAGAGTTTGAACACTGAAGCTTTCTTT
TRBJ2-7	TRBV27	NA	NA	CASSLGPTVGQYF	TGTGCCAGCAGTCTGGGACCCACCGTAGGGCAGTACTTC
TRBJ2-2	TRBV11-3	TRBD1	few	CASSLARQGTGELFF	TGTGCCAGCAGCTTGGCCAGACAGGGGACCGGGGAGCTGTTTTTT
TRBJ2-3	TRBV5-3	NA	NA	CARSDLGDTQYF	TGTGCCAGAAGCGACCTAGGGGATACGCAGTATTTT
TRBJ2-3	TRBV16	TRBD1	NA	CASSQSPRDRVTDTQYF	TGTGCCAGCAGCCAATCGCCCCGGGACAGGGTCACAGATACGCAGTATTTT
TRBJ2-3	TRBV6-4	NA	NA	CASSQSGGGSTDTQYF	TGTGCCAGCAGTCAATCTGGCGGGGGCAGCACAGATACGCAGTATTTT
TRBJ2-1	TRBV11-2	NA	NA	CASSLNRKFYNEQFF	TGTGCCAGCAGTTTAAACAGGAAGTTCTACAATGAGCAGTTCTTC
TRBJ1-2	TRBV4-1	NA	NA	CASSQEVGGQGFRPF	TGCGCCAGCAGCCAAGAAGTGGGGGGGCAGGGCTTCAGGCCCTTC
TRBJ2-3	TRBV2	NA	NA	CASRKGRGISTDTQYF	TGTGCCAGCAGGAAGGGACGGGGGATCAGCACAGATACGCAGTATTTT
TRBJ1-5	TRBV19	NA	NA	CASSARGISNQPQHF	TGTGCCAGTAGTGCCAGGGGTATTAGCAATCAGCCCCAGCATTTT
TRBJ2-3	TRBV19	TRBD2	few	CASNPTGRELMDTQYF	TGTGCCAGTAACCCCACCGGGCGGGAGCTTATGGATACGCAGTATTTT
TRBJ2-4	TRBV5-4	NA	NA	CASSILALIAKNIQYF	TGTGCCAGCAGCATCCTAGCCCTCATAGCCAAAAACATTCAGTACTTC
TRBJ2-1	TRBV6-5	NA	NA	CASSEEVTRVLF	TGTGCCAGCAGTGAAGAGGTGACAAGGGTGCTCTTC
TRBJ1-3	TRBV7-6	NA	NA	CASSSESTGANSGNTIYF	TGTGCCAGCAGCTCAGAATCGACAGGCGCTAACTCTGGAAACACCATATATTTT
TRBJ2-6	TRBV6-6	NA	NA	CASSYRDSGANVLTF	TGTGCCAGCAGTTATAGGGACTCTGGGGCCAACGTCCTGACTTTC
TRBJ2-5	TRBV6-1	TRBD2	NA	CASSEVAGVQETQYF	TGTGCCAGCAGTGAAGTAGCGGGAGTCCAAGAGACCCAGTACTTC
TRBJ1-6	TRBV11-1	TRBD1	NA	CASSLGQPSSYNSPLHF	TGTGCCAGCAGCTTGGGACAGCCTAGCTCCTATAATTCACCCCTCCACTTT
TRBJ1-6	TRBV9	TRBD1	NA	CASSGRQGYNSPLHF	TGTGCCAGCAGCGGCCGACAGGGTTATAATTCACCCCTCCACTTT
TRBJ2-7	TRBV6-5	NA	NA	CASSYTTKGEEQYF	TGTGCCAGCAGTTACACGACAAAAGGGGAGGAGCAGTACTTC
TRBJ2-7	TRBV25-1	TRBD2	NA	CASSEYQGGYEQYF	TGTGCCAGCAGTGAATATCAGGGAGGGTACGAGCAGTACTTC
TRBJ2-3	TRBV6-4	NA	NA	CASSERGSTDTQYF	TGTGCCAGCAGTGAGAGGGGAAGCACAGATACGCAGTATTTT
TRBJ1-2	TRBV7-6	TRBD1	NA	CASSPGQGGYTF	TGTGCCAGCAGCCCGGGACAGGGTGGCTACACCTTC
TRBJ2-1	TRBV11-3	NA	NA	CASSLGPLGGYNEQFF	TGTGCCAGCAGCTTAGGACCCTTGGGGGGTTACAATGAGCAGTTCTTC
TRBJ2-7	TRBV30	TRBD1	NA	CAWRGTVLPEQYF	TGTGCCTGGAGGGGGACAGTTCTCCCCGAGCAGTACTTC
TRBJ2-7	TRBV14	TRBD1	NA	CASSQDRYLYEQYF	TGTGCCAGCAGCCAGGACAGGTACCTCTACGAGCAGTACTTC
TRBJ2-3	TRBV6-8	TRBD1	NA	CASSGTGGADTQYF	TGTGCCAGCAGTGGGACAGGGGGCGCAGATACGCAGTATTTT
TRBJ1-6	TRBV6-5	NA	NA	CASTLSMAGPLHF	TGTGCCAGCACCCTGAGTATGGCGGGGCCCCTCCACTTT
TRBJ2-1	TRBV6-4	TRBD2	NA	CASSDSSGGANEQFF	TGTGCCAGCAGTGACTCTAGCGGGGGGGCCAATGAGCAGTTCTTC
TRBJ2-7	TRBV4-1	TRBD2	NA	CASSQVGTSGGSSYEQYF	TGCGCCAGCAGCCAAGTTGGGACTAGCGGGGGTAGCTCCTACGAGCAGTACTTC